This entry lists 24 T cell receptor beta chains sequenced from one sample in a study of blood T cell repertoires in COVID-19 (dated by TCRdb to about 2020). The method was the immunoSEQ multiplex PCR assay. TCRdb carries this immuneACCESS record with in-frame sequences only. Its versions omit some clonotypes, under half of them owing to an unresolved V gene in the studies checked, with the rest unexplained. The sample has about 430,000 clones on record, roughly 90% of them singletons. The ten biggest clones cover about 1.5% of the sample. Sequencing input: PBMCs or T cells enriched from blood (not recorded which). The receptors were gathered from a woman aged 18-29 years who had been exposed to COVID-19.

This rearrangement joins TRBV5-6 to TRBJ2-7; TRBD1 matches at 7 bases. Looked up from germline, CDR1 is SGHDT and CDR2 is YYEEEE. This CDR3 is 14 amino acids long. The V gene end was trimmed by 3 bases and the J gene end by 4 bases; junction bases not matched to a gene: 7. CDR3 in amino acids: CASSWDSGRYEQYF. The CDR3, as DNA: TGTGCCAGCAGCTGGGACAGCGGACGGTACGAGCAGTACTTC.

The rearrangement joins TRBV7-2 to TRBJ1-2; the D gene is possibly TRBD1 (5 bases). Trimming removed 3 bases at V and 7 bases at J, with 12 bases between. Per the germline V gene, CDR1 is SGHTA and CDR2 is FQGNSA. The CDR3 spans 13 residues. DNA for the CDR3: TGTGCCAGCAGCTTTCAGGGTGTAGTTGGCTACACCTTC. This encodes CASSFQGVVGYTF.

V is TRBV19 and J is TRBJ2-7, with a weak D call TRBD2 (5 bases). The germline CDR1 and CDR2 sequences are LNHDA and SQIVND (reference sequence). This CDR3 contains 13 residues. The V end lost 5 bases, the J end lost 3 bases, and 11 bases lay between the germline ends. The CDR3 spells CASSHPGGYEQYF. The CDR3 coding sequence is TGTGCCAGTAGTCACCCCGGAGGCTACGAGCAGTACTTC.

The V gene is TRBV3-1 (or the pseudogene TRBV3-2), the J gene TRBJ1-1; D is ambiguous. The V end lost 3 bases, the J end lost 1 base, and 6 bases lay between the germline ends. The CDR3 spans 13 residues. Germline V CDR1 and CDR2: LGHDT, YNNKEL (reference sequence). This CDR3 reads CASSHIPNTEAFF. CDR3 coding DNA: TGTGCCAGCAGCCATATCCCGAACACTGAAGCTTTCTTT.

CDR3 sequence reads: CASSFPRAGVDTEAFF. CDR3 DNA sequence: TGTGCCAGCAGCTTCCCAAGGGCCGGGGTGGACACTGAAGCTTTCTTT. The rearrangement uses TRBV11-1 and TRBJ1-1, with unresolved D. The germline V and J ends were trimmed by 3 bases and 3 bases, with 17 bases remaining between them. Germline V lookup: CDR1 SGHAT, CDR2 FQDESV (reference sequence). This CDR3 is 16 amino acids long.

The gene calls are TRBV5-1 and TRBJ1-6, with a possible D match to TRBD1 (6 bases). V was clipped by 5 bases and J by 10 bases, with 19 bases between them. Germline V gene data show CDR1 as SGHRS and CDR2 as YFSETQ. CDR3 length: 15 amino acids. CDR3 protein: CASSETGQLESPLHF. Written as DNA, the CDR3 is TGCGCCAGCAGTGAAACCGGACAGCTCGAGTCACCCCTCCACTTT.

The chain recombines TRBV11-3 with TRBJ2-3; 8 bases line up with TRBD2. The CDR3 covers 15 residues. The V segment lost 4 bases and the J segment 6 bases; nucleotides outside the gene matches: 9. Per germline, CDR1 SGHNT and CDR2 YENEEA. The DNA of the CDR3 is TGTGCCAGCAGCTCGAGCGGGAGTTTGGCGGATACGCAGTATTTT. This gives the protein CASSSSGSLADTQYF.

The rearrangement uses TRBV28 and TRBJ1-5; 7 positions agree with TRBD1. CDR3 length: 14 amino acids. Per germline, CDR1 MDHEN and CDR2 SYDVKM. V shed 3 bases, J shed 6 bases, and the junction held 5 bases outside the gene matches. The CDR3, as DNA: TGTGCCAGCAGTTTGAACAGGGGCGGTCAGCCCCAGCATTTT. This gives the protein CASSLNRGGQPQHF.

The V gene is TRBV21-1, the J gene TRBJ2-1; no DNA check was done on the table's D call, TRBD2. TRBV21-1 is a pseudogene segment. This CDR3 region has 16 residues. CDR3 amino acids: CASSKVESSGSGEQFF. The CDR3 DNA reads as TGTGCCAGCAGCAAAGTTGAATCTAGCGGGAGCGGTGAGCAGTTCTTC.

In this sample, this clone turned up once. The chain links TRBV10-3 to TRBJ2-6, with D possibly TRBD1 on 6 matching bases. Germline CDR1 ENHRY, CDR2 SYGVKD. V dropped 3 bases and J dropped 0 bases, with 15 bases sitting between them. CDR3 size: 18 residues. This CDR3 is CAISDWGHGNSGANVLTF. CDR3 nucleotide sequence: TGTGCCATCAGTGACTGGGGGCATGGAAACTCTGGGGCCAACGTCCTGACTTTC.

The V gene is TRBV27, the J gene TRBJ2-1; D is perhaps TRBD2 (7 bases). CDR3 size: 14 residues. The germline V gene encodes CDR1 MNHEY and CDR2 SMNVEV (reference sequence). The V and J ends lost 2 bases and 5 bases respectively, with 10 bases between them. The CDR3 spells CASSLIGGDNEQFF. CDR3 DNA: TGTGCCAGCAGTTTAATAGGGGGGGACAATGAGCAGTTCTTC.

This clone was seen a single time. The chain is built from TRBV6-5 and TRBJ2-7; tentatively, D is TRBD1 (5 bases). The germline V gene has CDR1 MNHEY and CDR2 SVGAGI. The CDR3 spans 13 residues. Trimming removed 6 bases at V and 5 bases at J, with 14 bases between. CDR3 coding DNA: TGTGCCAGCAGACTGGGGCCCCGAGACGAGCAGTACTTC. It is translated as CASRLGPRDEQYF.

This clone occurred once. The chain has TRBV6-5 and TRBJ1-3; no clear D gene. The ends were cut back, 6 bases at V and 2 bases at J, with 11 bases in the middle. The CDR3 contains 14 residues. Germline V gene data show CDR1 as MNHEY and CDR2 as SVGAGI. CDR3 coding DNA: TGTGCCAGCAGGGTCGGTTCCACTGGAAACACCATATATTTT. Its protein is CASRVGSTGNTIYF.

V usage is TRBV11-1 and J usage is TRBJ2-1; possibly TRBD2 for D (5 bases). The CDR3 runs 15 residues. Looked up from germline, CDR1 is SGHAT and CDR2 is FQDESV (reference sequence). The V and J ends lost 0 bases and 1 base respectively, with 7 bases between them. This CDR3 reads CASSLAGSSYNEQFF. The CDR3 DNA follows: TGTGCCAGCAGCTTAGCGGGGAGTTCCTACAATGAGCAGTTCTTC.

This CDR3 is CASSSGARGPLFLYEQYF. The CDR3 DNA sequence: TGTGCCAGCTCATCGGGAGCCAGGGGGCCTCTTTTTCTCTACGAGCAGTACTTC. The V gene is TRBV18, the J gene TRBJ2-7, with TRBD1 identical over 8 bases. Germline V gene lookup returns CDR1 KGHSH and CDR2 LQKENI. Germline trimming cut 5 bases from V and 3 bases from J; bases unmatched to any gene: 18. The CDR3 is 18 residues long. Drawing the rest from reference TRBV18 and TRBJ2-7, the complete variable domain is NAGVMQNPRHLVRRRGQEARLRCSPMKGHSHVYWYRQLPEEGLKFMVYLQKENIIDESGMPKERFSAEFPKEGPSILRIQQVVRGDSAAYFCASSSGARGPLFLYEQYFGPGTRLTVT.

This rearrangement joins TRBV3-1 (or the pseudogene TRBV3-2) to TRBJ2-7; 15 bases are a match to TRBD2. The CDR3 covers 15 residues. V shed 4 bases and J 7 bases; nucleotides not matched to a gene: 5. CDR1 and CDR2 (germline): LGHDT, YNNKEL (reference sequence). The CDR3 reads CASSPGLAGGLEQYF. The CDR3 DNA reads TGTGCCAGCAGCCCCGGACTAGCGGGGGGGCTGGAGCAGTACTTC.

The V call is TRBV5-4, the J call TRBJ1-1; 8 nucleotides match TRBD1. Trimming at V came to 3 bases and at J to 6 bases, leaving 10 bases not matched to a gene. The CDR3 is made up of 15 amino acids. Germline V CDR1 and CDR2: SGHNT, YYREEE (reference sequence). The CDR3 region has the DNA TGTGCCAGCAGCTCTCAAAACCGACAGGGGTCTGAAGCTTTCTTT. Its translation is CASSSQNRQGSEAFF.

The rearrangement joins TRBV28 to TRBJ1-5; tentative D call: TRBD1 (6 bases). The CDR3 has 13 residues. The V end lost 5 bases, the J end lost 2 bases, and 7 bases lay between the germline ends. Germline CDR1 is MDHEN and CDR2 is SYDVKM. The CDR3 sequence is CASSAGGNQPQHF. The CDR3, as DNA: TGTGCCAGCAGTGCAGGGGGCAATCAGCCCCAGCATTTT.

J is TRBJ1-2 and V is TRBV18; 7 positions match TRBD1. Germline loops: CDR1 KGHSH, CDR2 LQKENI. Unmatched junction bases numbered 7, after V lost 3 bases and J lost 3 bases. The CDR3 is 15 residues long. The CDR3 sequence is CASSPRTGDDYGYTF. The CDR3 region has the DNA TGTGCCAGCTCACCCCGTACAGGGGATGACTATGGCTACACCTTC.

The chain couples TRBV15 to TRBJ1-1, with a possible D match to TRBD1 (6 bases). V gave up 0 bases and J gave up 6 bases, with 17 bases separating them. This CDR3 has 16 amino acids. Germline V lookup: CDR1 LNHNV, CDR2 YYDKDF (reference sequence). DNA for the CDR3: TGTGCCACCAGCAGAGATAATACAGGGAAGGAGGCTGAAGCTTTCTTT. This gives the protein CATSRDNTGKEAEAFF.

This clone was counted a single time. The chain couples TRBV28 to TRBJ2-2; 8 bases line up with TRBD2. Looked up from germline, CDR1 is MDHEN and CDR2 is SYDVKM. The CDR3 loop spans 19 amino acids. With 3 bases clipped from V and 0 bases from J, the junction kept 12 bases outside the gene matches. The CDR3 sequence: CASSLQGGGTITNTGELFF. The DNA of the CDR3 is TGTGCCAGCAGTTTGCAGGGCGGGGGGACCATTACGAACACCGGGGAGCTGTTTTTT.

J is TRBJ1-4 and V is TRBV3-1 (or the pseudogene TRBV3-2), with D possibly TRBD1 on 5 matching bases. The length of the CDR3 is 15 residues. Germline CDR1 reads LGHDT; CDR2 reads YNNKEL (reference sequence). V was pared by 1 base and J by 3 bases, with 9 bases between. The CDR3 loop reads CASSQVSRANEKLFF. Here the CDR3 DNA reads TGTGCCAGCAGCCAAGTCTCCAGGGCTAATGAAAAACTGTTTTTT.

V and J are TRBV5-1 and TRBJ2-3, with D unresolved. This CDR3 region has 12 residues. In germline, CDR1 is SGHRS, CDR2 YFSETQ. V was shortened by 2 bases and J by 6 bases, with 7 bases between the two germline ends. The CDR3 coding sequence is TGCGCCAGCAGCTTCAGCGAGGATACGCAGTATTTT. Protein sequence: CASSFSEDTQYF.

The rearrangement joins TRBV7-2 to TRBJ2-7, with 12 positions matching TRBD2. Germline V CDR1 and CDR2: SGHTA, FQGNSA. V lost 4 bases, J lost 6 bases, and 10 bases stayed unmatched. The CDR3 extends over 16 amino acids. The CDR3 here is CASSSTSGGPTREQYF. Written as DNA, the CDR3 is TGTGCCAGCAGCTCGACTAGCGGGGGACCGACTCGCGAGCAGTACTTC.